Described below is a single TCR beta chain sequence and its context. This entry belongs to a study of long-term antiretroviral therapy in people with HIV. A v3.0 immunoSEQ assay was performed at survey level. Some clones are missing from TCRdb's copy, which holds only in-frame ones; the method was immunoSEQ multiplex PCR. The sample has approximately 33,000 clones, about 80% seen once. CDR1 SGDLS and CDR2 YYNGEE come from the germline V gene. The CDR3 sequence is 13 residues long. The V end lost 4 bases, the J end lost 0 bases, and 7 bases lay between the germline ends. The source of this sequence is a young man with HIV. The sample in question was unsorted PBMCs, obtained 0.4 years before starting antiretroviral therapy. This chain connects TRBV9 to TRBJ1-1; the D is unclear. The CDR3 reads CASSSSMNTEAFF. CDR3 in DNA: TGTGCCAGCAGCTCAAGTATGAACACTGAAGCTTTCTTT.